Following are 14 T cell receptor beta chains from one sample sequenced in a study of spatial heterogeneity in lung cancer. Time point given: sample taken at primary tumor resection. TCRdb itself ran the 5' RACE reads through MiXCR, one entry per CDR3 protein. The sample lists tens of thousands of distinct CDR3 sequences, less than 8.5% seen once, with 29% in the top ten. This sample comprised PBMCs, obtained at surgery. The source of these receptors is a female donor with early-stage non-small cell lung cancer.

This clonotype has at least ten counts. This sequence joins TRBV4-1 and TRBJ1-2; D might be TRBD1 (5 bases). Deletions cut 4 bases from V and 8 bases from J, with 17 bases between. CDR1 and CDR2 from the germline V gene are MGHRA and YSYEKL. The CDR3 loop spans 14 amino acids. The chain's CDR3 is CASSPEDWRGGYTF. CDR3 bases: TGCGCCAGCAGCCCCGAGGACTGGAGGGGCGGCTACACCTTC.

This clonotype was counted many times. The chain carries TRBV12-3 or TRBV12-4 and TRBJ2-1; unclear D gene. With 1 base removed from V and 1 base from J, the gap between germline ends came to 5 bases. This CDR3 comprises 14 residues. CDR3 protein: CASSLETSYNEQFF. The CDR3, as DNA: TGTGCCAGCAGTTTAGAGACTTCCTACAATGAGCAGTTCTTC.

Regarding this clonotype: A much larger clone sits a single nucleotide away, making a read error possible. V usage is TRBV6-2 or TRBV6-3 and J usage is TRBJ2-7; unclear D gene. V lost 4 bases and J 6 bases, leaving 16 bases between the germline ends. Germline-derived CDR1 and CDR2 are MNHEY and SVGEGT. This CDR3 has 14 residues. This chain's CDR3 is CASSSRTFQREQYF. The CDR3 DNA sequence: TGTGCCAGCAGTTCCCGGACCTTCCAACGCGAGCAGTACTTC.

This clonotype was counted many times. The rearrangement links TRBV20-1 to TRBJ1-5, with a weak D call TRBD1 (5 bases). V lost 5 bases, J lost 2 bases, and 16 bases lay in between. The CDR3 is 15 amino acids. The germline V gene encodes CDR1 DFQATT and CDR2 SNEGSKA (reference sequence). The CDR3 DNA reads as TGCAGTGCTTCACTTTTTGGGGGAGGCAATCAGCCCCAGCATTTT. Its translation is CSASLFGGGNQPQHF.

This clonotype was counted ten times or more. The genes are TRBV6-5 and TRBJ2-7, with TRBD2 identical over 7 bases. There are 14 residues in the CDR3. V shed 6 bases and J 5 bases; nucleotides not matched to a gene: 10. Germline V CDR1 and CDR2: MNHEY, SVGAGI. CDR3 amino acids: CASRLGLVADEQYF. In nucleotides, the CDR3 is TGTGCCAGCAGACTAGGACTAGTAGCCGACGAGCAGTACTTC.

The chain employs TRBV5-1 and TRBJ2-4; D is possibly TRBD1 or TRBD2 (5 bases each). Germline assignment: CDR1 SGHRS and CDR2 YFSETQ. V shed 4 bases and J shed 8 bases, with 16 bases lying between them. CDR3 size: 14 residues. CDR3 residues: CASSQGVHADIQYF. The DNA for the CDR3 is TGCGCCAGCAGCCAGGGAGTACACGCGGACATTCAGTACTTC.

This clonotype was counted many times. The V and J genes are TRBV7-2 and TRBJ2-3, with D possibly being TRBD2 (5 bases). The CDR3 is 14 residues long. Trimming took off 5 bases at V and 6 bases at J, with 15 bases between the two ends. From germline, CDR1 is SGHTA and CDR2 FQGNSA. The CDR3 loop is CASSPPGRRDTQYF. CDR3 DNA sequence: TGTGCCAGCAGCCCACCCGGACGGAGGGATACGCAGTATTTT.

This clonotype came up many times. The chain employs TRBV12-3 or TRBV12-4 and TRBJ2-1; D remains unclear. Trimming shortened V by 0 bases and J by 7 bases, and 4 bases separated the two germline ends. CDR3 length: 12 residues. The CDR3 bases are TGTGCCAGCAGTTTAGCCGGGAATGAGCAGTTCTTC. Translation: CASSLAGNEQFF.

This clonotype has just a few counts. This chain connects TRBV9 to TRBJ1-2, with a tentative D call TRBD1 (5 bases). The CDR3 contains 14 residues. Germline V gives CDR1 SGDLS, CDR2 YYNGEE. Trimming cost V 2 bases and J 4 bases, with 12 bases left between them. The CDR3, as DNA: TGTGCCAGCAGCGTCGGGACGATAGGCTATGGCTACACCTTC. Amino acid sequence: CASSVGTIGYGYTF. Based on the CDR3 plus reference TRBV9 and TRBJ1-2, the full variable domain is DSGVTQTPKHLITATGQRVTLRCSPRSGDLSVYWYQQSLDQGLQFLIQYYNGEERAKGNILERFSAQQFPDLHSELNLSSLELGDSALYFCASSVGTIGYGYTFGSGTRLTVV.

In its sample, this clonotype is medium-sized. The CDR3 bases are TGTGCCAGCAGCATCAGCCCAGCAACTTATAATGAAAAACTGTTTTTT. This encodes CASSISPATYNEKLFF. The V gene is TRBV7-9, the J gene TRBJ1-4; D gene ambiguous. The CDR3 runs 16 residues. The ends were cut back, 5 bases at V and 4 bases at J, with 17 bases in the middle. Germline V lookup: CDR1 SEHNR, CDR2 FQNEAQ (reference sequence). Together with reference TRBV7-9 and TRBJ1-4, the CDR3 gives the full variable domain: DTGVSQNPRHKITKRGQNVTFRCDPISEHNRLYWYRQTLGQGPEFLTYFQNEAQLEKSRLLSDRFSAERPKGSFSTLEIQRTEQGDSAMYLCASSISPATYNEKLFFGSGTQLSVL.

This chain uses TRBV19 with TRBJ2-2, with D perhaps TRBD1 (6 bases). V shed 6 bases and J shed 7 bases, with 18 bases lying between them. Per the germline V gene, CDR1 is LNHDA and CDR2 is SQIVND (reference sequence). This CDR3 spans 15 amino acids. In DNA form, the CDR3 reads TGTGCCAGTAGCCCTCTCCAGGGGCAGGGCGGGGAGCTGTTTTTT. It encodes CASSPLQGQGGELFF. Together with reference TRBV19 and TRBJ2-2, the CDR3 gives the full variable domain: DGGITQSPKYLFRKEGQNVTLSCEQNLNHDAMYWYRQDPGQGLRLIYYSQIVNDFQKGDIAEGYSVSREKKESFPLTVTSAQKNPTAFYLCASSPLQGQGGELFFGEGSRLTVL.

This clonotype has a handful of counts. This rearrangement joins TRBV20-1 to TRBJ2-1; 14 nucleotides line up with TRBD2. CDR1 and CDR2 from the germline V gene are DFQATT and SNEGSKA (reference sequence). This CDR3 spans 17 amino acids. After removal of 5 bases from V and 8 bases from J, the junction contained 14 bases not matched to a gene. As DNA, the CDR3 is TGCAGTGCTGAATCCCCCGGGACTAGCGGGAGCAGGCATGAGCAGTTCTTC. Translation: CSAESPGTSGSRHEQFF.

The rearrangement uses TRBV9 and TRBJ2-4; D not certain. V was cut by 1 base and J by 12 bases, with 8 bases left in between. This CDR3 has 11 residues. Germline-derived CDR1 and CDR2 are SGDLS and YYNGEE. CDR3 DNA: TGTGCCAGCAGCGTACAAAGAGCTCAGTACTTC. Translating it yields CASSVQRAQYF. Filled out from reference TRBV9 and TRBJ2-4, the complete variable domain reads DSGVTQTPKHLITATGQRVTLRCSPRSGDLSVYWYQQSLDQGLQFLIQYYNGEERAKGNILERFSAQQFPDLHSELNLSSLELGDSALYFCASSVQRAQYFGAGTRLSVL.

This clonotype showed up many times. The chain uses TRBV20-1 and TRBJ2-5; possible D gene TRBD1, 5 bases. Trimming removed 6 bases from V and 4 bases from J, with 9 bases in between. The germline V gene encodes CDR1 DFQATT and CDR2 SNEGSKA (reference sequence). The CDR3 has 11 residues. The DNA for the CDR3 is TGCAGTGCCCGAGACAGAGAGACCCAGTACTTC. Its protein is CSARDRETQYF.